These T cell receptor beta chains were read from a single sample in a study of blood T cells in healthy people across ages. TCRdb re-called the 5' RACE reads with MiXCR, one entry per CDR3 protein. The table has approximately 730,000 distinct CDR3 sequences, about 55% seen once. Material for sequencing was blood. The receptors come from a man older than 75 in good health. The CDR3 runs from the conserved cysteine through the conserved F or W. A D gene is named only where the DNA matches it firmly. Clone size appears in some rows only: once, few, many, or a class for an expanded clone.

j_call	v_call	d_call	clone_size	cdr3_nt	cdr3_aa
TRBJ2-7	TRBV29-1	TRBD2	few	TGCAGCGTTGTAACGCTGGGGAGGGATCCCCCCTACGAGCAGTACTTC	CSVVTLGRDPPYEQYF
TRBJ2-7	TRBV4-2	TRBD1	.	TGTGCCAGCAGCCAAGCCGTCGGGACAGGCTCCTACGAGCAGTACTTC	CASSQAVGTGSYEQYF
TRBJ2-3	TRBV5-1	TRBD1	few	TGCGCCAGCAGCTTACAGGGGACCTTCGGCACAGATACGCAGTATTTT	CASSLQGTFGTDTQYF
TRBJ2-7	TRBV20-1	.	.	TGCAGTGCCCCACCGCTCGTTGGCCCCTACGAGCAGTACTTC	CSAPPLVGPYEQYF
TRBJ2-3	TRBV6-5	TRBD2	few	TGTGCCAGCAGTTCTCCTAGCGGGGTCCTAGATACGCAGTATTTT	CASSSPSGVLDTQYF
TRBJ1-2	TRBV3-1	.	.	TGTGCCAGCAGCCCGGAGTGGGGATACTATGGCTACACCTTC	CASSPEWGYYGYTF
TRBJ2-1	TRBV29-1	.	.	TGCAGCACGCCAGGCGCTAGCTCCTACAATGAGCAGTTCTTC	CSTPGASSYNEQFF
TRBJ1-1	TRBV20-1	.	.	TGCAGTGCGTATATTTGGGGGGATGAAGCTTTCTTT	CSAYIWGDEAFF
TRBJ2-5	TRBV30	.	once	TGTGCCTGGGGGGGACGAAGCGCGCAAGAGACCCAGTACTTC	CAWGGRSAQETQYF
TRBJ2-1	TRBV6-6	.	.	TGTGCCAGCAGCGGCCAATTTAGCGTGCAGTTCTTC	CASSGQFSVQFF
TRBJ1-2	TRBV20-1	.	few	TGCAGTGCTAGAGTACAGGGAGGTTATGGCTACACCTTC	CSARVQGGYGYTF
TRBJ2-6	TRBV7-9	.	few	TGTGCCAGCAGGCCGGGACCATTAGTCTCTGGGGCCAACGTCCTGACTTTC	CASRPGPLVSGANVLTF
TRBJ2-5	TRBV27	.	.	TGTGCCAGCAGTCAACAGCGTCTAGGGCGGGAGACCCAGTACTTC	CASSQQRLGRETQYF
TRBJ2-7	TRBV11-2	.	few	TGTGCCAGCAGCTTAGGCTGGCGGGGAAGCAACTACGAGCAGTACTTC	CASSLGWRGSNYEQYF
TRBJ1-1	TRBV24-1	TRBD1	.	TGTGCCACCAGTGATGGACAGGGGGTCACTGAAGCTTTCTTT	CATSDGQGVTEAFF
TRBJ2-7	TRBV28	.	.	TGTGCCAGCAGTTTAAGCAGCTTCTTAACCTACGAGCAGTACTTC	CASSLSSFLTYEQYF
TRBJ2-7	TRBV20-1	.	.	TGCAGTGCACCCCAGGTTGATGAGCAGTACTTC	CSAPQVDEQYF
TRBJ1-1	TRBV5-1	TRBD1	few	TGCGCCAGCAGCTTGGCCGCGGACAGGACCGCATTTGTGAACACTGAAGCTTTCTTT	CASSLAADRTAFVNTEAFF
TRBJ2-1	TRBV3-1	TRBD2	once	TGTGCCAGCAGCCAAGATTGGGCGGGAGACTACAATGAGCAGTTCTTC	CASSQDWAGDYNEQFF
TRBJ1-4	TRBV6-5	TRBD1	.	TGTGCCAGCAGTCCCGGGGTCTCCAGGGGGGAAAAACTGTTTTTT	CASSPGVSRGEKLFF
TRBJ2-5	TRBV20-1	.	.	TGCAGTGCTCCGCAGTGGGGAGCGGAGACCCAGTACTTC	CSAPQWGAETQYF
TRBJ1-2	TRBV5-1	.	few	TGCGCCAGCAGCCAGACGCCTGTACAGGGCGACTATGGCTACACCTTC	CASSQTPVQGDYGYTF
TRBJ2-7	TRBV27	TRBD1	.	TGTGCCAGCAGTTCGTTAGGGGGCAGCGTTACCCAGTACTTC	CASSSLGGSVTQYF
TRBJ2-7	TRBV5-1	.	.	TGCGCCAGCAGCTTGGCCGGACAGGAGCAGTACTTC	CASSLAGQEQYF
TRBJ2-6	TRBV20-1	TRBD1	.	TGCAGTGCCCCTAACAGGGGCCCAAGGGGGGCCAACGTCCTGACTTTC	CSAPNRGPRGANVLTF
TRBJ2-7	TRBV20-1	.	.	TGCAGTGCTAGAGAGACAGTCTACGAGCAGTACTTC	CSARETVYEQYF
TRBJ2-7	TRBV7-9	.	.	TGTGCCAGCGAAGGAGGGCCTGGCTCCTACAATGAGCAGTACTTC	CASEGGPGSYNEQYF
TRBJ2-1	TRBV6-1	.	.	TGTGCCAGCGGTCGGAGCTCCTACAATGAGCAGTTCTTC	CASGRSSYNEQFF
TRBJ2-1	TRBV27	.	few	TGTGCCAGCAGTTTATTAATGGGTGAGCAGTTCTTC	CASSLLMGEQFF